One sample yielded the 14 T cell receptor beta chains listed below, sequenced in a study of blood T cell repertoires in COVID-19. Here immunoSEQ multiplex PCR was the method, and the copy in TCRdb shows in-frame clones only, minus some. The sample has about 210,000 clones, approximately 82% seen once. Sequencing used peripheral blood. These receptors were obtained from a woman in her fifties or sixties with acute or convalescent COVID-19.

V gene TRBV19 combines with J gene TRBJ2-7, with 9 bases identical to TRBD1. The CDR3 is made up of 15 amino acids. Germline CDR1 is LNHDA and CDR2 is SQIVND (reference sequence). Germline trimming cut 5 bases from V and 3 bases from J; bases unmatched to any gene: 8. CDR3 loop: CASSSPGQGIYEQYF. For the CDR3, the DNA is TGTGCCAGTAGTTCGCCGGGACAGGGAATCTACGAGCAGTACTTC.

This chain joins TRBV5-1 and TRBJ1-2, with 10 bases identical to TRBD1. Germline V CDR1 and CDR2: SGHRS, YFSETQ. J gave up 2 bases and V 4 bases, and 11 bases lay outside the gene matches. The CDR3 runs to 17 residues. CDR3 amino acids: CASSRTSDRGRNYGYTF. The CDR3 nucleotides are TGCGCCAGCAGCCGCACCAGTGACAGGGGGCGAAACTATGGCTACACCTTC.

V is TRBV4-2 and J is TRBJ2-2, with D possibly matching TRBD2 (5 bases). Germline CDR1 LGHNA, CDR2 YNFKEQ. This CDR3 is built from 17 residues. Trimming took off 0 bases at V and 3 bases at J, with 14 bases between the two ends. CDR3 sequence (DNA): TGTGCCAGCAGCCAAGACTGGGTGGACTCTCACACCGGGGAGCTGTTTTTT. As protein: CASSQDWVDSHTGELFF.

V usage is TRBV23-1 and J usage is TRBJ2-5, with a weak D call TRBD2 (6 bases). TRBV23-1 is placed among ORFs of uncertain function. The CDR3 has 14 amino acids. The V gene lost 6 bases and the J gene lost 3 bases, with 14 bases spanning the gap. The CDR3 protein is CASRYGSGEETQYF. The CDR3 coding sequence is TGCGCCAGCAGATACGGTTCGGGGGAAGAGACCCAGTACTTC.

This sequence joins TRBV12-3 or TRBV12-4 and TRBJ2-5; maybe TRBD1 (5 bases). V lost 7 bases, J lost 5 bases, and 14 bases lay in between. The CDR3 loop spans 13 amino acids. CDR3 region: CASTKGVGETQYF. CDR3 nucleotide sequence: TGTGCCAGCACGAAAGGGGTTGGGGAGACCCAGTACTTC.

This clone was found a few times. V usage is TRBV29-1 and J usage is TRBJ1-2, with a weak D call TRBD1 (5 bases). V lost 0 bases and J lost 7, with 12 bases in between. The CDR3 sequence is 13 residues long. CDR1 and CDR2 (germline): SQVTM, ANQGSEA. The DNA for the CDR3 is TGCAGCGTTGAAGATAGAAGGGGCCCTGGCTACACCTTC. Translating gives CSVEDRRGPGYTF.

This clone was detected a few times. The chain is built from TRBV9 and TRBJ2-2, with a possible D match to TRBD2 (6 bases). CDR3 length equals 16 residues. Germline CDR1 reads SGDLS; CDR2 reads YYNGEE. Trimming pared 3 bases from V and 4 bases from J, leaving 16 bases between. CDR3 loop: CASSGRTEGSTGELFF. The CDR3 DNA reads TGTGCCAGCAGCGGCCGGACGGAGGGGAGCACCGGGGAGCTGTTTTTT.

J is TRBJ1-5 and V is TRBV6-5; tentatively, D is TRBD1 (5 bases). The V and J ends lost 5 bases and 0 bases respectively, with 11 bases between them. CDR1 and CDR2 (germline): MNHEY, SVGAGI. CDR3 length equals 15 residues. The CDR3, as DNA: TGTGCCAGCAGTAACGGGGGGAATAGCAATCAGCCCCAGCATTTT. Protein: CASSNGGNSNQPQHF.

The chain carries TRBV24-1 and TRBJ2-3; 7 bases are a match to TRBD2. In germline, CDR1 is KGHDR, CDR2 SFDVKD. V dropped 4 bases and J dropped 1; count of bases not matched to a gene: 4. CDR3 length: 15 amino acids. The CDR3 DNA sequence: TGTGCCACCAGTGAATCTGGGAGGGGCACAGATACGCAGTATTTT. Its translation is CATSESGRGTDTQYF.

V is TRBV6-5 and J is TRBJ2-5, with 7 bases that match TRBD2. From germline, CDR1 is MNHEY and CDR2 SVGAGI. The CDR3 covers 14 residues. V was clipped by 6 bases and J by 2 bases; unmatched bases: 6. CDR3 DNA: TGTGCCAGCAGCCGGGGGACTACACAAGAGACCCAGTACTTC. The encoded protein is CASSRGTTQETQYF.

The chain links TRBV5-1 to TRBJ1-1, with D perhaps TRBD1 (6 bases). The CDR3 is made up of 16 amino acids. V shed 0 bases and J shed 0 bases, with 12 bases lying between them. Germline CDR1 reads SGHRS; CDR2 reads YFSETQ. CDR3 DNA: TGCGCCAGCAGCTTGGCCTCGAACAGGGTGAACACTGAAGCTTTCTTT. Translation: CASSLASNRVNTEAFF.

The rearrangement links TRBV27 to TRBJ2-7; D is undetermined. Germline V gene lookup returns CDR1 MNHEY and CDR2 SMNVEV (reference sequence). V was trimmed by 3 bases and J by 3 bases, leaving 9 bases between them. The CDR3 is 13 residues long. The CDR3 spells CASSFGQHYEQYF. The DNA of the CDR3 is TGTGCCAGCAGTTTTGGTCAACACTACGAGCAGTACTTC.

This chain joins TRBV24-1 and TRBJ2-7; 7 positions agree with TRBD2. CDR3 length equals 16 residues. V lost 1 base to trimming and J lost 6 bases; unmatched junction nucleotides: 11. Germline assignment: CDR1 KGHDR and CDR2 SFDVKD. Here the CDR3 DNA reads TGTGCCACCAGTGATTTAAAGCGGGGAGGGATTGGCGAGCAGTACTTC. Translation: CATSDLKRGGIGEQYF.

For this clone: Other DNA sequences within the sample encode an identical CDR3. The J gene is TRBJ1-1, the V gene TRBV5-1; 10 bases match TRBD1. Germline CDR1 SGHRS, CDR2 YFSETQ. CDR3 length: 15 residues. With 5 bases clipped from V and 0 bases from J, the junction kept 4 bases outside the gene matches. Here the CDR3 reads CASSPGTGVNTEAFF. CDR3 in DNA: TGCGCCAGCAGTCCCGGGACAGGGGTGAACACTGAAGCTTTCTTT.